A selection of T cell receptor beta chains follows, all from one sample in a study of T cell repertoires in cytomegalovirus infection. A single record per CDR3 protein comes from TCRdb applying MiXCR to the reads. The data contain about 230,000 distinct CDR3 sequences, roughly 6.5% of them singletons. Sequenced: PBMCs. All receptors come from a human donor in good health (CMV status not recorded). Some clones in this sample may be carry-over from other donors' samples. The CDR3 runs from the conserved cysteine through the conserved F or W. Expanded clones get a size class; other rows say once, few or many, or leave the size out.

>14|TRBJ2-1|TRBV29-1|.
CSVEGTGFDNEQFF
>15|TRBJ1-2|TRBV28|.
CASRPNRVPNYGYTF
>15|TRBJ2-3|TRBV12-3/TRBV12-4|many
CACRIAGGYTDTQYF
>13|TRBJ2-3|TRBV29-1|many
CSVVGPIEDTQYF
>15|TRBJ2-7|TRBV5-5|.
CASSPITSGPYEQYF
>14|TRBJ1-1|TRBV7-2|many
CASSLAGGYTEAFF
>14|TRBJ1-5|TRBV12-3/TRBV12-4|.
CASSLDQGRQPQHF
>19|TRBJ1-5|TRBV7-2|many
CASSLGVAGWEHSNQPQHF
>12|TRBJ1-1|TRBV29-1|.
CSVASNRPEAFF
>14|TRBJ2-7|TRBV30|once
CTWMPGRRHYEQYF
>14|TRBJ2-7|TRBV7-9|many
CASSSVGAINEQYF
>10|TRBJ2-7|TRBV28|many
CASSTYEQYF
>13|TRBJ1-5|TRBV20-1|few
CSASQGKDQPQHF
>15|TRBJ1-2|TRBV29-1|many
CSVDGPPSVVYGYTF
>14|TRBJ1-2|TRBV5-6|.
CASCFRRADYGYTF
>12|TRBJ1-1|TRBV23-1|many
CASSQPGAEAFF
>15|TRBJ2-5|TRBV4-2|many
CASSRSGTSGETQYF
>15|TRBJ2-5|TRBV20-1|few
CSAIRLAGTQETQYF
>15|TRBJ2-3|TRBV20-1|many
CSASGLAAGADTQYF
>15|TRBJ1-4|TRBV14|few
CASSPPEGGTEKLFF
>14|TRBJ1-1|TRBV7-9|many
CASRPQGGDTEAFF
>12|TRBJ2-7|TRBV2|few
CASKGPSYEQYF
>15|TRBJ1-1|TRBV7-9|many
CASSSWGGKNTEAFF
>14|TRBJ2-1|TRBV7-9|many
CAISTSGGTNEQFF
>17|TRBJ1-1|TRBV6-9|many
CASSSTVKTGMNTEAFF
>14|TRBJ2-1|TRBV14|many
CASSPSSGGNEQFF
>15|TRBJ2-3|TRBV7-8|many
CASSLASGSTDTQYF
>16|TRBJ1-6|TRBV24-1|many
CATSDPSRQGNSPLHF
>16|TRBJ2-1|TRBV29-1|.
CSVGGTLIKVYNEQFF
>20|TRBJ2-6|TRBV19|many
CASSITHLRGPMAGANVLTF
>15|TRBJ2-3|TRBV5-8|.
CASSPRLAGADTQYF
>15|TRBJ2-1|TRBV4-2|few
CASSSLAGGSNEQFF
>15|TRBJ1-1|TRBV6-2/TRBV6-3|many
CASSYLRQGETEAFF
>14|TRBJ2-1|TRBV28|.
CASDSGGTYNEQFF
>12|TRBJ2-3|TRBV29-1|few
CSADRSTDTQYF
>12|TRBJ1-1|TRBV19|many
CASSIGLVEAFF
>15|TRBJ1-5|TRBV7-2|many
CASSLEDSSNQPQHF
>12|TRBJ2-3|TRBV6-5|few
CASMGNTDTQYF
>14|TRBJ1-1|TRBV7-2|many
CASSLARENTEAFF
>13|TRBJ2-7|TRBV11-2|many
CASSLGDFYEQYF
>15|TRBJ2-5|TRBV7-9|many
CASSQPRTVQETQYF